One and the same sample provided the 13 T cell receptor beta chains below, sequenced in a study of PD-1 blockade in classical Hodgkin lymphoma. This sample's time point: cycle 4 day 1 (C4D1), after 5 to 7 weeks of nivolumab. With no exception, relapse followed autologous stem cell transplantation in all patients, and brentuximab vedotin exposure varied. Purified CD4+ T cells were obtained from thawed PBMCs through magnetic negative selection. Profiled with immunoSEQ multiplex PCR; TCRdb holds only in-frame clones, not every one. The sample has around 18,000 clones, approximately 72% seen once. Here the sequenced sample was CD4+ T cells from blood, taken before the fourth cycle of nivolumab. The receptors were sampled from a human donor with classical Hodgkin lymphoma.

This chain connects TRBV28 to TRBJ1-5; D gene unclear. Trimming shortened V by 4 bases and J by 1 base, and 17 bases separated the two germline ends. The CDR3 runs to 17 residues. CDR1 MDHEN and CDR2 SYDVKM come from the germline V gene. The CDR3 nucleotides are TGTGCCAGCAGTTCTCTTGAACTTAGGGAGAGCAATCAGCCCCAGCATTTT. As protein: CASSSLELRESNQPQHF. Full variable domain (outside the CDR3, taken from reference TRBV28 and TRBJ1-5): DVKVTQSSRYLVKRTGEKVFLECVQDMDHENMFWYRQDPGLGLRLIYFSYDVKMKEKGDIPEGYSVSREKKERFSLILESASTNQTSMYLCASSSLELRESNQPQHFGDGTRLSIL.

The CDR3 here is CASSLPGRETQYF. CDR3 nucleotide sequence: TGTGCCAGCAGCTTGCCCGGTCGAGAGACCCAGTACTTC. The chain recombines TRBV5-6 with TRBJ2-5; D gene ambiguous. Per the germline V gene, CDR1 is SGHDT and CDR2 is YYEEEE. CDR3 length: 13 residues. Trimming took 1 base from V and 4 from J, leaving 8 bases between them. Complete variable domain (other parts from reference TRBV5-6 and TRBJ2-5): DAGVTQSPTHLIKTRGQQVTLRCSPKSGHDTVSWYQQALGQGPQFIFQYYEEEERQRGNFPDRFSGHQFPNYSSELNVNALLLGDSALYLCASSLPGRETQYFGPGTRLLVL.

The V and J genes are TRBV7-9 and TRBJ1-1; maybe TRBD1 (6 bases). The CDR3 is 16 residues long. Trimming shortened V by 5 bases and J by 2 bases, and 18 bases separated the two germline ends. Germline-derived CDR1 and CDR2 are SEHNR and FQNEAQ (reference sequence). The CDR3 DNA sequence: TGTGCCAGCAGCACATTAGGACAGCTCTACAACACTGAAGCTTTCTTT. Protein sequence: CASSTLGQLYNTEAFF.

This chain links TRBV4-2 with TRBJ2-4; TRBD1 is a possible D gene (5 bases). Per germline, CDR1 LGHNA and CDR2 YNFKEQ. The CDR3 runs to 16 residues. Between the trimmed V and J ends, which lost 1 base and 9 bases, there was a span of 19 bases. CDR3 in amino acids: CASSQGVVGDSGIQYF. CDR3 in DNA: TGTGCCAGCAGCCAAGGGGTGGTAGGGGATTCGGGCATTCAGTACTTC.

The V call is TRBV28, the J call TRBJ2-2, with 7 bases identical to TRBD1. Germline CDR1 MDHEN, CDR2 SYDVKM. CDR3 length: 17 residues. V shed 5 bases, J shed 4 bases, and the junction held 13 bases outside the gene matches. CDR3 amino acids: CASSRLTGAITTGELFF. In DNA form, the CDR3 reads TGTGCCAGCAGTAGACTCACAGGGGCCATTACCACCGGGGAGCTGTTTTTT.

The J gene is TRBJ2-1, the V gene TRBV5-8; D perhaps matches TRBD1 (6 bases). The CDR3 totals 15 residues. Trimming cost V 4 bases and J 6 bases, with 17 bases left between them. Germline V gene data show CDR1 as SGHTS and CDR2 as YDEGEE. The CDR3 nucleotides read TGTGCCAGCAGCCACAGGGTAAGAGGCCCCAATGAGCAGTTCTTC. Its translation: CASSHRVRGPNEQFF. The full variable domain, with the rest looked up from reference TRBV5-8 and TRBJ2-1, is EAGVTQSPTHLIKTRGQQATLRCSPISGHTSVYWYQQALGLGLQFLLWYDEGEERNRGNFPPRFSGRQFPNYSSELNVNALELEDSALYLCASSHRVRGPNEQFFGPGTRLTVL.

This chain connects TRBV7-2 to TRBJ2-5; 15 bases are a match to TRBD2. The CDR3 has 16 amino acids. The germline CDR1 and CDR2 sequences are SGHTA and FQGNSA. V shed 5 bases and J 5 bases; nucleotides not matched to a gene: 6. The CDR3 DNA reads as TGTGCCAGCAGCAAGGGACTAGCGGGAGGTCGGGAGACCCAGTACTTC. Protein: CASSKGLAGGRETQYF.

The rearrangement joins TRBV5-4 to TRBJ2-3; D perhaps matches TRBD1 (5 bases). Germline V lookup: CDR1 SGHNT, CDR2 YYREEE (reference sequence). Trimming pared 0 bases from V and 0 bases from J, leaving 17 bases between. The CDR3 loop spans 18 amino acids. Written as DNA, the CDR3 is TGTGCCAGCAGCTTGGTGGTTTCCAGGGTTTCTAGCACAGATACGCAGTATTTT. Its translation: CASSLVVSRVSSTDTQYF.

This chain uses TRBV4-2 with TRBJ2-3; 11 nucleotides match TRBD1. The CDR3 has 17 amino acids. Looked up from germline, CDR1 is LGHNA and CDR2 is YNFKEQ. The J segment lost 4 bases and the V segment lost 0 bases, leaving 6 bases of the junction unmatched. DNA of the CDR3: TGTGCCAGCAGCCAAGATGGGACAGGGGGTTTCGCAGATACGCAGTATTTT. This translates into CASSQDGTGGFADTQYF.

This chain links TRBV6-6 with TRBJ2-4, with D perhaps matching TRBD1 (7 bases). The germline V and J ends were trimmed by 7 bases and 9 bases, with 16 bases remaining between them. This CDR3 spans 13 amino acids. The germline CDR1 and CDR2 sequences are MNHNY and SVGAGI (reference sequence). The CDR3: CASNQGGGVIQYF. The CDR3 bases are TGTGCCAGCAACCAGGGGGGCGGGGTCATTCAGTACTTC.

CDR3 sequence reads: CASSQRGYEQYV. The CDR3 DNA sequence: TGTGCCAGCAGCCAAAGGGGCTACGAGCAGTACGTC. V usage is TRBV28 and J usage is TRBJ2-7; a weak D match, TRBD1 (5 bases). This CDR3 spans 12 amino acids. Trimming pared 6 bases from V and 3 bases from J, leaving 9 bases between. The germline V gene encodes CDR1 MDHEN and CDR2 SYDVKM.

V and J are TRBV14 and TRBJ2-7; D tentatively fits TRBD1 or TRBD2 (5 bases each). CDR3 size: 15 residues. The V end lost 2 bases, the J end lost 1 base, and 12 bases lay between the germline ends. Germline CDR1 reads SGHDN; CDR2 reads FVKESK. CDR3 region: CASSQLGGGSYEQYF. Here the CDR3 DNA reads TGTGCCAGCAGCCAACTGGGTGGGGGATCCTACGAGCAGTACTTC.

This clone occurred a few times. The chain joins TRBV19 to TRBJ1-5; D is perhaps TRBD1 (5 bases). Germline V lookup: CDR1 LNHDA, CDR2 SQIVND (reference sequence). V lost 2 bases to trimming and J lost 2 bases, with 13 bases between them. The CDR3 totals 16 residues. Here the CDR3 DNA reads TGTGCCAGTAGTATAAGGGCGACAGAAGGCAATCAGCCCCAGCATTTT. This sequence encodes CASSIRATEGNQPQHF. Full variable domain (remainder filled in from reference TRBV19 and TRBJ1-5): DGGITQSPKYLFRKEGQNVTLSCEQNLNHDAMYWYRQDPGQGLRLIYYSQIVNDFQKGDIAEGYSVSREKKESFPLTVTSAQKNPTAFYLCASSIRATEGNQPQHFGDGTRLSIL.